The 25 T cell receptor beta chains below were found in one sample sequenced in a study of brain T cells in children with intractable seizures. Method: immunoSEQ multiplex PCR; TCRdb's copy keeps in-frame clones and lacks some. The sample contains under 400,000 clones, roughly 93% of which appear only once. The sample's time point: blood from clinic visit 5 months post-surgery; TSC patient then seizure free. The specimen was peripheral blood, collected more than 4 months after surgery. All receptors come from a boy younger than two with tuberous sclerosis and intractable seizures.

Here the CDR3 reads CASSLRGAGEQFF. As DNA, the CDR3 is TGTGCCAGCAGCCTCAGGGGGGCCGGTGAGCAGTTCTTC. The chain couples TRBV3-1 (or the pseudogene TRBV3-2) to TRBJ2-1; D may be TRBD1 (7 bases). Looked up from germline, CDR1 is LGHDT and CDR2 is YNNKEL (reference sequence). V lost 4 bases, J lost 9 bases, and 13 bases lay in between. The CDR3 is made up of 13 amino acids.

The rearrangement uses TRBV27 and TRBJ2-3; 7 positions match TRBD2. V lost 6 bases, J lost 5 bases, and 11 bases stayed unmatched. The CDR3 is 15 amino acids. Germline values: CDR1 MNHEY, CDR2 SMNVEV (reference sequence). CDR3 DNA: TGTGCCAGCAGGGGTCGGGCAGGGAGGGAAGATACGCAGTATTTT. It translates to CASRGRAGREDTQYF.

The chain employs TRBV19 and TRBJ1-2; possibly TRBD1 for D (5 bases). Trimming took 5 bases from V and 2 from J, leaving 24 bases between them. Germline V lookup: CDR1 LNHDA, CDR2 SQIVND (reference sequence). The CDR3 consists of 18 residues. Here the CDR3 DNA reads TGTGCCAGTAGTCTTAGACGGGACTTTTGGGCCCTAAACTATGGCTACACCTTC. As protein: CASSLRRDFWALNYGYTF.

The chain links TRBV2 to TRBJ2-7, with 12 bases fitting TRBD1. This CDR3 spans 15 amino acids. Unmatched junction bases numbered 6, after V lost 6 bases and J lost 3 bases. Germline assignment: CDR1 SNHLY and CDR2 FYNNEI. The CDR3 nucleotides are TGTGCCAGCAGACTAGGGGACAGGGGGCTCTACGAGCAGTACTTC. Translating gives CASRLGDRGLYEQYF.

V gene TRBV18 combines with J gene TRBJ1-1; D gene ambiguous. V lost 5 bases and J lost 8, with 9 bases in between. The CDR3 is 11 amino acids. Looked up from germline, CDR1 is KGHSH and CDR2 is LQKENI. The CDR3 loop is CASSSQAEAFF. CDR3 DNA sequence: TGTGCCAGCTCATCCCAGGCCGAAGCTTTCTTT.

V and J are TRBV2 and TRBJ2-7, with D tentatively TRBD1 (6 bases). This CDR3 is built from 14 residues. Trimming stripped 7 bases from V and 2 bases from J, with 15 bases between. Germline V CDR1 and CDR2: SNHLY, FYNNEI. This chain's CDR3 is CASNSGTSPYEQYF. In DNA, the CDR3 is TGTGCCAGCAACTCCGGGACATCGCCCTACGAGCAGTACTTC. The full variable domain, its missing parts supplied by reference TRBV2 and TRBJ2-7, is EPEVTQTPSHQVTQMGQEVILRCVPISNHLYFYWYRQILGQKVEFLVSFYNNEISEKSEIFDDQFSVERPDGSNFTLKIRSTKLEDSAMYFCASNSGTSPYEQYFGPGTRLTVT.

The V gene is TRBV15, the J gene TRBJ1-5; D gene ambiguous. The V end lost 1 base, the J end lost 6 bases, and 10 bases lay between the germline ends. The CDR3 runs to 14 residues. CDR1 and CDR2 (germline): LNHNV, YYDKDF (reference sequence). CDR3 DNA sequence: TGTGCCACCAGCAGAGGTGCAGGCCCTCAGCCCCAGCATTTT. This encodes CATSRGAGPQPQHF.

Turning to this clone: The junction and the germline gene differ at one end; a read error may be behind it. The chain employs TRBV3-1 (or the pseudogene TRBV3-2) and TRBJ1-1; D not certain. The CDR3 contains 12 residues. CDR1 and CDR2 from the germline V gene are LGHDT and YNNKEL (reference sequence). DNA of the CDR3: TGTGCCAGCAGCCTACATACAGTGGCCCCACTCTTT. Its protein is CASSLHTVAPLF.

This clone was detected once. The J gene is TRBJ2-7, the V gene TRBV7-2, with 9 positions matching TRBD2. With V trimmed by 4 bases and J by 7 bases, 5 bases remained unmatched. This CDR3 is 13 amino acids long. CDR1 is SGHTA, CDR2 FQGNSA, per germline. In nucleotides, the CDR3 is TGTGCCAGCAGCTCGGGACTAGCAGTTGAGCAGTACTTC. Translating it yields CASSSGLAVEQYF.

To note about this clone: The same CDR3 is also encoded by other DNA sequences in this sample. The chain uses TRBV9 and TRBJ2-7; D not certain. This CDR3 region has 13 residues. Germline-derived CDR1 and CDR2 are SGDLS and YYNGEE. V gave up 0 bases and J gave up 4 bases, with 8 bases separating them. The CDR3 loop reads CASSVEDTYEQYF. CDR3 DNA sequence: TGTGCCAGCAGCGTAGAAGATACTTACGAGCAGTACTTC.

The chain recombines TRBV9 with TRBJ2-1; possibly TRBD2 for D (5 bases). Deletions cut 1 base from V and 4 bases from J, with 6 bases between. In germline, CDR1 is SGDLS, CDR2 YYNGEE. This CDR3 has 13 amino acids. The CDR3 DNA reads as TGTGCCAGCAGCGTAACGGGGTACAATGAGCAGTTCTTC. It codes for CASSVTGYNEQFF. Based on the CDR3 plus reference TRBV9 and TRBJ2-1, the full variable domain is DSGVTQTPKHLITATGQRVTLRCSPRSGDLSVYWYQQSLDQGLQFLIQYYNGEERAKGNILERFSAQQFPDLHSELNLSSLELGDSALYFCASSVTGYNEQFFGPGTRLTVL.

CDR3 region: CASTGGSTDTQYF. The CDR3 DNA reads as TGTGCCAGCACGGGGGGTAGCACAGATACGCAGTATTTT. The chain employs TRBV5-6 and TRBJ2-3; TRBD2 matches 7 bases. Losses at the gene ends were 6 bases for V and 0 bases for J; bases not matched to a gene: 1. The CDR3 covers 13 residues. Germline values: CDR1 SGHDT, CDR2 YYEEEE.

This rearrangement joins TRBV4-1 to TRBJ2-5; the match to TRBD2 covers 9 bases. The germline V gene encodes CDR1 MGHRA and CDR2 YSYEKL. The ends lost 1 base at V and 0 bases at J; junction bases unmatched: 6. The CDR3 has 17 residues. CDR3 sequence: CASSQGVAGEYQETQYF. In DNA form, the CDR3 reads TGCGCCAGCAGCCAAGGGGTAGCGGGGGAGTACCAAGAGACCCAGTACTTC.

The chain employs TRBV9 and TRBJ2-1, with TRBD2 identical over 10 bases. The CDR3 has 16 residues. Germline assignment: CDR1 SGDLS and CDR2 YYNGEE. Trimming removed 3 bases from V and 10 bases from J; junction bases left unmatched: 13. The CDR3, as DNA: TGTGCCAGCAGCGCAGACCCCAGCGGGAGGGCCTTAGAGCAGTTCTTC. It translates to CASSADPSGRALEQFF.

This clone was seen more than once but under ten times. The chain recombines TRBV7-9 with TRBJ1-1, with D possibly matching TRBD1 (6 bases). The V gene's germline CDR1 is SEHNR and CDR2 FQNEAQ (reference sequence). Trimming pared 5 bases from V and 6 bases from J, leaving 10 bases between. The CDR3 loop spans 12 amino acids. Here the CDR3 DNA reads TGTGCCAGCAGCCATGGACAGCCTGAAGCTTTCTTT. Translating it yields CASSHGQPEAFF.

As concerns this clone: The same CDR3 arises from other DNA sequences in this sample as well. This sequence joins TRBV7-9 and TRBJ1-1, with D possibly matching TRBD1 (6 bases). V lost 6 bases, J lost 4 bases, and 12 bases lay in between. Germline V gene data show CDR1 as SEHNR and CDR2 as FQNEAQ (reference sequence). This CDR3 has 13 amino acids. The CDR3 DNA reads as TGTGCCAGCAGTCTAGGAGGGGGCACTGAAGCTTTCTTT. Residues: CASSLGGGTEAFF. Variable domain in full (rest from reference TRBV7-9 and TRBJ1-1): DTGVSQNPRHKITKRGQNVTFRCDPISEHNRLYWYRQTLGQGPEFLTYFQNEAQLEKSRLLSDRFSAERPKGSFSTLEIQRTEQGDSAMYLCASSLGGGTEAFFGQGTRLTVV.

The chain combines TRBV19 with TRBJ1-5; D perhaps matches TRBD1 (5 bases). The CDR3 has 15 amino acids. Per the germline V gene, CDR1 is LNHDA and CDR2 is SQIVND (reference sequence). Trimming cost V 4 bases and J 0 bases, with 10 bases left between them. Here the CDR3 DNA reads TGTGCCAGTAGTAAGGACACTTATAGCAATCAGCCCCAGCATTTT. This codes for CASSKDTYSNQPQHF. The variable domain in full, completed from reference TRBV19 and TRBJ1-5, reads DGGITQSPKYLFRKEGQNVTLSCEQNLNHDAMYWYRQDPGQGLRLIYYSQIVNDFQKGDIAEGYSVSREKKESFPLTVTSAQKNPTAFYLCASSKDTYSNQPQHFGDGTRLSIL.

The genes are TRBV18 and TRBJ2-7, with 7 bases fitting TRBD1. CDR1 is KGHSH, CDR2 LQKENI, per germline. The length of the CDR3 is 14 residues. The trim removed 3 bases at V and 4 bases at J, leaving 6 bases unmatched. CDR3 DNA sequence: TGTGCCAGCTCACCCGAGACAGGGCGATACGAGCAGTACTTC. Protein product: CASSPETGRYEQYF.

The chain couples TRBV4-2 to TRBJ2-1, with D unclear. Between the trimmed V and J ends, which lost 0 bases and 2 bases, there was a span of 2 bases. CDR1 and CDR2 from the germline V gene are LGHNA and YNFKEQ. The CDR3 is 13 residues long. Written as DNA, the CDR3 is TGTGCCAGCAGCCAAGAGACCTACAATGAGCAGTTCTTC. Translating gives CASSQETYNEQFF.

This chain uses TRBV15 with TRBJ2-5; D unclear. Germline V lookup: CDR1 LNHNV, CDR2 YYDKDF (reference sequence). V lost 3 bases to trimming and J lost 5 bases, with 10 bases between them. The CDR3 spans 13 residues. The CDR3 region has the DNA TGTGCCACCAGCAGGGACGTCGAGGAGACCCAGTACTTC. Protein sequence: CATSRDVEETQYF.

The J gene is TRBJ2-7, the V gene TRBV6-1; the D is unclear. Per the germline V gene, CDR1 is MNHNS and CDR2 is SASEGT. V shed 3 bases and J shed 0 bases, with 12 bases lying between them. This CDR3 has 15 amino acids. The CDR3 loop reads CASSDTVVVSYEQYF. DNA of the CDR3: TGTGCCAGCAGTGATACTGTGGTCGTCTCCTACGAGCAGTACTTC.

This rearrangement joins TRBV21-1 to TRBJ2-3; the table gives TRBD2 as D, unverified against the DNA. TRBV21-1 is a pseudogene segment. The CDR3 contains 14 residues. CDR3 DNA sequence: TGTGCCAGCCATTTAGCGGGAGGTACAGATACGCAGTATTTT. Its protein product is CASHLAGGTDTQYF.

This chain joins TRBV12-3 or TRBV12-4 and TRBJ1-2; D not resolved. Deletions cut 2 bases from V and 12 bases from J, with 13 bases between. The CDR3 totals 12 residues. In nucleotides, the CDR3 is TGTGCCAGCAGTTTACGGACCAAAGGCAACACCTTC. Residues: CASSLRTKGNTF.

The chain uses TRBV27 and TRBJ2-3; a weak D match, TRBD2 (6 bases). V was shortened by 8 bases and J by 0 bases, with 21 bases between the two germline ends. The germline V gene encodes CDR1 MNHEY and CDR2 SMNVEV (reference sequence). The CDR3 is 17 residues long. CDR3 in DNA: TGTGCCAGCGGGAGGAGTAGCGGCCGGTCTAGCACAGATACGCAGTATTTT. Encoded protein: CASGRSSGRSSTDTQYF.

This sequence joins TRBV5-1 and TRBJ1-4, with unresolved D. Germline V gene data show CDR1 as SGHRS and CDR2 as YFSETQ. The CDR3 runs to 14 residues. The germline V and J ends were trimmed by 4 bases and 6 bases, with 13 bases remaining between them. CDR3: CASSEMEGHEKLFF. CDR3 nucleotides: TGCGCCAGCAGCGAAATGGAGGGCCATGAAAAACTGTTTTTT. Full variable domain (remainder filled in from reference TRBV5-1 and TRBJ1-4): KAGVTQTPRYLIKTRGQQVTLSCSPISGHRSVSWYQQTPGQGLQFLFEYFSETQRNKGNFPGRFSGRQFSNSRSEMNVSTLELGDSALYLCASSEMEGHEKLFFGSGTQLSVL.